This T cell receptor (beta chain) stems from a study of blood T cell repertoires in COVID-19. Germline loops: CDR1 LNHDA, CDR2 SQIVND (reference sequence). CDR3 length: 14 residues. V lost 7 bases and J lost 5, with 14 bases in between. Data came from immunoSEQ multiplex PCR; TCRdb stores just in-frame clones and leaves some out. This table holds about 280,000 clones, approximately 86% found once. The sequencing input was peripheral blood. This TCR was sampled from a man in his late teens or twenties with active or convalescent COVID-19. This chain connects TRBV19 to TRBJ1-4; maybe TRBD1 (5 bases). CDR3 DNA: TGTGCCAGTACTAGGAGTCAGGGAAATGAAAAACTGTTTTTT. Protein product: CASTRSQGNEKLFF. Full variable domain (remainder filled in from reference TRBV19 and TRBJ1-4): DGGITQSPKYLFRKEGQNVTLSCEQNLNHDAMYWYRQDPGQGLRLIYYSQIVNDFQKGDIAEGYSVSREKKESFPLTVTSAQKNPTAFYLCASTRSQGNEKLFFGSGTQLSVL.